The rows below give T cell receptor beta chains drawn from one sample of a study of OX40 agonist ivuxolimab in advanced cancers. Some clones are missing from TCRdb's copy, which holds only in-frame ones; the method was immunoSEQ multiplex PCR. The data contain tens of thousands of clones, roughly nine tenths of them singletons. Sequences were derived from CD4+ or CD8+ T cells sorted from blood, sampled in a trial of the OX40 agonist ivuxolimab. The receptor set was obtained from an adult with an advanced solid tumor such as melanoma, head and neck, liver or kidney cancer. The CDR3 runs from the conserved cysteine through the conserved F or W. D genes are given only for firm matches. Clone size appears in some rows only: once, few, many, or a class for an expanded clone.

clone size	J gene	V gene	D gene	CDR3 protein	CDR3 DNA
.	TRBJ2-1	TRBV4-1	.	CASSQGAGRSYNEQFF	TGCGCCAGCAGCCAAGGCGCGGGGCGCTCCTACAATGAGCAGTTCTTC
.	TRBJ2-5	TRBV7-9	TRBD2	CASSFDAGEGETQYF	TGTGCCAGCAGCTTCGATGCGGGAGAAGGGGAGACCCAGTACTTC
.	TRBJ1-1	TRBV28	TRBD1	CASSTVDRENTEAFF	TGTGCCAGCAGTACCGTCGACAGGGAGAACACTGAAGCTTTCTTT
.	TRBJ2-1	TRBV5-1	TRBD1	CASSPGQGGHNEQFF	TGCGCCAGCAGCCCGGGACAGGGAGGACACAATGAGCAGTTCTTC
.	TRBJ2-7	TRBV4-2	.	CASSQEGGGTSYEQYF	TGTGCCAGCAGCCAAGAGGGGGGCGGTACCTCCTACGAGCAGTACTTC
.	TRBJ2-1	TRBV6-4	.	CASSGAGTSRNEQFF	TGTGCCAGCAGCGGAGCCGGGACATCCCGCAATGAGCAGTTCTTC
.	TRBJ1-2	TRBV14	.	CASSQDGRGLNYGYTF	TGTGCCAGCAGCCAAGACGGGCGAGGCCTTAACTATGGCTACACCTTC
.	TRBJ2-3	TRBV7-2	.	CASSLSSPDTQYF	TGTGCCAGCAGCTTATCATCCCCAGATACGCAGTATTTT
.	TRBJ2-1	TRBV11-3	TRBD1	CASSLYTPGQGADSEQFF	TGTGCCAGCAGCTTATATACCCCGGGACAGGGGGCCGATAGTGAGCAGTTCTTC
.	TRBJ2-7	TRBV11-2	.	CASSSSRGSEQYF	TGTGCCAGCAGCTCGAGTCGGGGGTCCGAGCAGTACTTC
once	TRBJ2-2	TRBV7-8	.	CASSSATKSNTGELFF	TGTGCCAGCAGCTCTGCGACAAAATCGAACACCGGGGAGCTGTTTTTT
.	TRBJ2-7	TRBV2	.	CASSEMLQGTYEQYF	TGTGCCAGCAGTGAAATGTTACAGGGAACCTACGAGCAGTACTTC
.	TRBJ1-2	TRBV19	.	CATRGFDDGYTF	TGTGCCACCCGAGGGTTTGACGATGGCTACACCTTC
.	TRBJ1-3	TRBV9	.	CASSSTASGNTIYF	TGTGCCAGCAGCTCGACAGCCTCTGGAAACACCATATATTTT
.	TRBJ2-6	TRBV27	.	CASSFSSGANVLTF	TGTGCCAGCAGTTTCAGCTCTGGGGCCAACGTCCTGACTTTC
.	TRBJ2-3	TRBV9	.	CASGAGNVADTQYF	TGTGCCAGCGGCGCAGGGAATGTGGCAGATACGCAGTATTTT
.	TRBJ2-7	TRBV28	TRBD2	CASKPGGESNVEQYF	TGTGCCAGCAAACCGGGGGGAGAAAGTAACGTCGAGCAGTACTTC
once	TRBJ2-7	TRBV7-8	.	CASSLGQVYEQYF	TGTGCCAGCAGCTTAGGGCAGGTCTACGAGCAGTACTTC
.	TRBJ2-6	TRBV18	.	CASIGGFTSGANVLTF	TGTGCCAGTATAGGTGGTTTTACCTCTGGGGCCAACGTCCTGACTTTC
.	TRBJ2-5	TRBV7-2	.	CASSLRGEETQYF	TGTGCCAGCAGCTTACGAGGGGAGGAGACCCAGTACTTC
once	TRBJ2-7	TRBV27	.	CASSPPSSYEQYF	TGTGCCAGCAGTCCCCCGAGCTCCTACGAGCAGTACTTC
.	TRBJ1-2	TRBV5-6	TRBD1	CASSLLGRGNGYTF	TGTGCCAGCAGCTTGCTCGGCAGGGGGAATGGCTACACCTTC
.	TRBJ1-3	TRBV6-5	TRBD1	CASSLGGTGGNTIYF	TGTGCCAGCAGTTTGGGAGGGACAGGGGGAAACACCATATATTTT
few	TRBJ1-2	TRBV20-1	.	CSSTGLYGYTF	TGCTCTAGCACAGGTCTCTATGGCTACACCTTC
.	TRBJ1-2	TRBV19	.	CASSTRDYGYTF	TGTGCCAGTAGTACCCGGGACTATGGCTACACCTTC
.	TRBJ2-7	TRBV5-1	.	CASSSGPTYEQYF	TGCGCCAGCAGCAGCGGACCAACCTACGAGCAGTACTTC
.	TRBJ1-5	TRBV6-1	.	CASSPDRAQPQHF	TGTGCCAGCAGTCCGGACCGCGCACAGCCCCAGCATTTT
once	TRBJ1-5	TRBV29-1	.	CSVAGTENQPQHF	TGCAGCGTCGCCGGGACGGAGAATCAGCCCCAGCATTTT
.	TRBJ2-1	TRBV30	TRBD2	CALNLAGGPVNEQFF	TGTGCCTTAAACTTAGCGGGGGGGCCGGTCAATGAGCAGTTCTTC
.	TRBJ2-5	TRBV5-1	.	CASSLSQETQYF	TGCGCCAGCAGCTTGTCGCAGGAGACCCAGTACTTC
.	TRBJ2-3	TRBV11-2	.	CASSLVRRDFIGGDTQYF	TGTGCCAGCAGCTTAGTACGCCGGGACTTCATAGGGGGTGATACGCAGTATTTT
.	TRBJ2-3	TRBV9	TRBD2	CASTRALSGSYTDTQYF	TGTGCCAGCACCCGGGCCCTTAGCGGGTCTTACACAGATACGCAGTATTTT
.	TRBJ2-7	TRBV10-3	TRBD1	CAIGGGDRGSYEQYF	TGTGCCATCGGCGGGGGAGACAGGGGGTCCTACGAGCAGTACTTC
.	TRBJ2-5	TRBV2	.	CASSVRWQQETQYF	TGTGCCAGCAGTGTAAGGTGGCAGCAAGAGACCCAGTACTTC
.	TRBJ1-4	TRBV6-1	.	CASRDRSEKLFF	TGTGCCAGCAGAGACAGAAGTGAAAAACTGTTTTTT
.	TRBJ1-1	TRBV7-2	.	CASSMRGVAEAFF	TGTGCCAGCAGCATGAGGGGGGTTGCTGAAGCTTTCTTT
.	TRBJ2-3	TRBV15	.	CATSRETGTSTDTQYF	TGTGCCACCAGCAGAGAAACCGGGACTAGCACAGATACGCAGTATTTT
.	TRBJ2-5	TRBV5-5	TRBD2	CASSLERGLAGEETQYF	TGTGCCAGCAGCTTAGAAAGGGGACTAGCGGGGGAAGAGACCCAGTACTTC
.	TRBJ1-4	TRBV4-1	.	CASSQVRRGVPTNEKLFF	TGCGCCAGCAGCCAAGTGAGGAGGGGGGTTCCAACTAATGAAAAACTGTTTTTT
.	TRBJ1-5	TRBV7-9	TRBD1	CASRLNRGEIQPQHF	TGTGCCAGCAGGTTAAACAGGGGGGAAATTCAGCCCCAGCATTTT
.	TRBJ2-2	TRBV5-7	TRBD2	CASSLGGGTGELFF	TGTGCCAGCAGCTTGGGCGGGGGCACCGGGGAGCTGTTTTTT